One and the same sample provided the 10 T cell receptor beta chains below, sequenced in a study of T-cell memory formation after mild COVID-19. TCRdb ran MiXCR on the 5' RACE reads and lists one entry per CDR3 protein. The table records roughly 450,000 distinct CDR3 sequences, around 17% of them present only once. Sequenced input: PBMCs or a T cell subset sorted from them (not recorded which). The origin of the receptors is a man younger than 35 who had mild COVID-19 (a few samples of this study predate the infection). Cell type and time point are not known.

This chain uses TRBV4-3 with TRBJ2-1, with D possibly being TRBD1 (7 bases). The CDR3 is 18 amino acids. Per germline, CDR1 LGHNA and CDR2 YSLEER. V was pared by 4 bases and J by 3 bases, with 22 bases between. The CDR3 loop reads CASSRSRPGTAGYNEQFF. For the CDR3, the DNA is TGCGCCAGCAGCCGCTCGAGGCCCGGGACAGCGGGCTACAATGAGCAGTTCTTC.

This clonotype has at least ten counts. V is TRBV27 and J is TRBJ2-2, with 8 nucleotides matching TRBD2. CDR3 size: 15 residues. Germline trimming cut 2 bases from V and 4 bases from J; bases unmatched to any gene: 3. The V gene's germline CDR1 is MNHEY and CDR2 SMNVEV (reference sequence). The CDR3 spells CASSLTGGVTGELFF. The CDR3 region has the DNA TGTGCCAGCAGTTTAACCGGGGGGGTCACCGGGGAGCTGTTTTTT.

This clonotype was detected only a few times. V and J are TRBV4-3 and TRBJ2-5, with TRBD2 matching 10 bases. Per the germline V gene, CDR1 is LGHNA and CDR2 is YSLEER. The length of the CDR3 is 17 residues. The V and J ends lost 1 base and 0 bases, in that order; junction bases with no gene match: 5. CDR3 in amino acids: CASSQGDSGGYQETQYF. The CDR3 nucleotides read TGCGCCAGCAGCCAAGGAGATAGCGGGGGGTACCAAGAGACCCAGTACTTC.

The V and J genes are TRBV2 and TRBJ1-2; 10 nucleotides align to TRBD1. The CDR3 has 14 amino acids. Germline values: CDR1 SNHLY, CDR2 FYNNEI. Trimming at V came to 8 bases and at J to 4 bases, leaving 7 bases not matched to a gene. This CDR3 reads CASGGDRGFYGYTF. The CDR3 region has the DNA TGTGCCAGCGGGGGGGACAGGGGATTCTATGGCTACACCTTC.

This clonotype was observed a few times. CDR3 DNA sequence: TGCGCCAGCAGCTTCCAGGGGGGATCGTCAGATACGCAGTATTTT. It encodes CASSFQGGSSDTQYF. This chain connects TRBV5-1 to TRBJ2-3, with a tentative D call TRBD1 (7 bases). CDR3 length equals 15 residues. The germline gives CDR1 SGHRS, CDR2 YFSETQ. V lost 2 bases and J lost 4, with 14 bases in between.

The V and J genes are TRBV4-1 and TRBJ2-1, with TRBD2 matching 12 bases. This CDR3 has 17 amino acids. V gave up 2 bases and J gave up 5 bases; unmatched junction bases: 7. Germline lookup yields CDR1 MGHRA and CDR2 YSYEKL. Here the CDR3 DNA reads TGCGCCAGCAGCCAACTTGGGGCTAGCGGGGGGGACAATGAGCAGTTCTTC. Protein: CASSQLGASGGDNEQFF.

The chain joins TRBV10-3 to TRBJ1-1, with D possibly TRBD1 on 6 matching bases. CDR1 ENHRY and CDR2 SYGVKD come from the germline V gene. CDR3 length equals 13 residues. The V and J ends lost 4 bases and 6 bases respectively, with 12 bases between them. In DNA form, the CDR3 reads TGTGCCATCAGTGGCAGGGGACCCCCTGAAGCTTTCTTT. Its protein is CAISGRGPPEAFF.

The gene calls are TRBV11-2 and TRBJ2-4; D is possibly TRBD2 (6 bases). Trimming cost V 6 bases and J 3 bases, with 15 bases left between them. The germline V gene has CDR1 SGHAT and CDR2 FQNNGV. This CDR3 has 15 amino acids. This CDR3 is CASRQLTAGKNIQYF. CDR3 nucleotides: TGTGCCAGCAGGCAGTTAACAGCGGGCAAAAACATTCAGTACTTC.

The chain carries TRBV7-9 and TRBJ1-4, with a possible D match to TRBD1 (6 bases). The CDR3 is 15 amino acids. Germline CDR1 SEHNR, CDR2 FQNEAQ (reference sequence). V was pared by 5 bases and J by 3 bases, with 13 bases between. The CDR3 DNA reads TGTGCCAGCAGCCAGGGAGGGGGATCTAATGAAAAACTGTTTTTT. Translation gives CASSQGGGSNEKLFF.

This clonotype was seen repeatedly, ten times or more. The rearrangement uses TRBV7-9 and TRBJ1-1; D ambiguous. The CDR3 contains 15 residues. Germline CDR1 reads SEHNR; CDR2 reads FQNEAQ (reference sequence). Trimming removed 5 bases from V and 1 base from J, with 14 bases in between. CDR3 sequence (DNA): TGTGCCAGCAGCGCCTATCCGACGGCGAACACTGAAGCTTTCTTT. It is translated as CASSAYPTANTEAFF.